The entry that follows covers one T cell receptor beta chain sequence. Its antigen remains unidentified. It has no much larger one-base neighbor in the sample; base qualities were not kept. The data were taken from a study of response to subunit inactivated influenza vaccine (dated by TCRdb to between 2017 and 2018). Regarding the research as a whole: Deep quantitative profiling of the T cell receptor repertoire was used in the study to follow responses to a trivalent subunit inactivated influenza vaccine.

General conclusions and limits of the study: The authors proposed that each seasonal influenza vaccination may bring in only a limited number of new T cells.

The junction shows trimming of 5 bases on V and 4 bases on J, plus 14 bases between the germline ends. The germline V gene sets CDR1 to SGHVS and CDR2 to FNYEAQ. From its cysteine to its phenylalanine, the CDR3 spans 14 amino acids. Of the read, only the CDR3 DNA is kept; its 42 bases are in frame from base 1. To prepare the library, RT-PCR was applied. The instrument was an Illumina HiSeq 2500. TCRdb trimmed the raw reads at Q25, called clones with MiXCR and kept productive beta chains. Every distinct CDR3 protein forms one entry, paired with its most common genes and DNA. The sample records 650,000 to 800,000 distinct CDR3 sequences, around 20% of which are singletons. Jointly, the top ten make up under 13% of the sample.

The sequence was collected from a man aged 45-65 years who received an inactivated influenza vaccine. Donor details come from another sample of the same person, matched by shared clones. Sequencing used PBMCs from blood, obtained 5 days after vaccination. The chain uses TRBV7-6 and TRBJ2-5, with TRBD2 as a weak D call on 6 bases. The CDR3 region has the sequence CASSVGLSRETQYF. The DNA sequence is as follows: TGTGCCAGCAGCGTAGGACTAAGCCGAGAGACCCAGTACTTC.